This passage covers 12 T cell receptor beta chains from one sample sequenced in a study of T cell responses to AZD1222 COVID-19 vaccine (dated by TCRdb to about 2021). Receptor amplification or capture employed the immunoSEQ multiplex PCR assay. Here the immuneACCESS table is served through TCRdb, limited to in-frame sequences with V and J called. Missing clones are a known gap in these copies; in checked studies unresolved V genes cover under half, and the rest lacks a known reason. The sample includes about 79,000 clones, with approximately 80% observed a single time. The ten largest make up 20% to 25% of the sample. The sample's time point label is to be understood as: baseline before first vaccination. Sequencing used peripheral blood, obtained on day 0 of AZD1222 vaccination. These receptors came from an adult in good health.

In its sample, this clone was seen once. V usage is TRBV30 and J usage is TRBJ2-1; tentatively, D is TRBD1 or TRBD2 (6 bases each). Trimming pared 2 bases from V and 0 bases from J, leaving 8 bases between. Germline V gene lookup returns CDR1 GTSNPN and CDR2 SVGIG (reference sequence). The CDR3 contains 14 residues. The CDR3 sequence: CAWSRGVSYNEQFF. The CDR3 DNA sequence: TGTGCCTGGAGTAGGGGGGTCTCCTACAATGAGCAGTTCTTC.

The chain has TRBV10-3 and TRBJ1-6, with TRBD1 as a possible D gene (6 bases). The CDR3 is 13 amino acids. The V end was cut by 8 bases, the J end by 8 bases, with 13 bases between. Germline V gene sequence: CDR1 ENHRY, CDR2 SYGVKD. The CDR3, as DNA: TGTGCCATCGGCTACCGGACAGATTCACCCCTCCACTTT. Translating it yields CAIGYRTDSPLHF.

This chain uses TRBV2 with TRBJ1-5; D is unresolved. The CDR3 has 16 amino acids. In germline, CDR1 is SNHLY, CDR2 FYNNEI. The V end lost 3 bases, the J end lost 2 bases, and 14 bases lay between the germline ends. The CDR3 region has the DNA TGTGCCAGCAGTGAGGTCGGGTTTGTGGGCAATCAGCCCCAGCATTTT. It translates to CASSEVGFVGNQPQHF.

The V and J genes are TRBV6-2 or TRBV6-3 and TRBJ1-1; D remains ambiguous. CDR3 size: 11 residues. The germline V gene has CDR1 MNHEY and CDR2 SVGEGT. The V end lost 6 bases, the J end lost 5 bases, and 7 bases lay between the germline ends. DNA of the CDR3: TGTGCCAGCAGCCTGAGTACTGAAGCTTTCTTT. It specifies CASSLSTEAFF.

The rearrangement uses TRBV7-9 and TRBJ1-2, with D unclear. The CDR3 is made up of 15 amino acids. V lost 2 bases and J lost 0, with 10 bases in between. Germline lookup yields CDR1 SEHNR and CDR2 FQNEAQ (reference sequence). The CDR3 region is CASSLNMPSNYGYTF. In DNA, the CDR3 is TGTGCCAGCAGCTTAAACATGCCCTCTAACTATGGCTACACCTTC.

This clone was recorded a few times. The chain carries TRBV5-6 and TRBJ1-2; perhaps TRBD1 as D (5 bases). The V gene lost 2 bases and the J gene lost 6 bases, with 8 bases spanning the gap. Looked up from germline, CDR1 is SGHDT and CDR2 is YYEEEE. The CDR3 extends over 12 amino acids. CDR3 DNA: TGTGCCAGCAGCTTCTCAGGGAATGGCTACACCTTC. It codes for CASSFSGNGYTF.

The V call is TRBV5-8, the J call TRBJ1-2; 9 bases align to TRBD1. The V gene's germline CDR1 is SGHTS and CDR2 YDEGEE. The CDR3 length is 14 residues. Trimming at V came to 0 bases and at J to 8 bases, leaving 5 bases not matched to a gene. The CDR3 coding sequence is TGTGCCAGCAGCTTGGGGACAGGGGTTCCCGGCTACACCTTC. Residues: CASSLGTGVPGYTF.

The J gene is TRBJ2-1, the V gene TRBV7-9; D uncertain. This CDR3 region has 11 residues. With 2 bases removed from V and 7 bases from J, the gap between germline ends came to 3 bases. Germline V gene lookup returns CDR1 SEHNR and CDR2 FQNEAQ (reference sequence). CDR3 DNA: TGTGCCAGCAGCTTACAAAATGAGCAGTTCTTC. The encoded protein is CASSLQNEQFF.

The rearrangement joins TRBV6-6 to TRBJ1-6, with TRBD1 matching over 7 bases. The junction had 10 bases not matched to a gene; V was cut back by 7 bases and J by 7 bases. Germline-derived CDR1 and CDR2 are MNHNY and SVGAGI (reference sequence). CDR3 size: 15 residues. In DNA, the CDR3 is TGTGCCAGCAAAAACGCCGGGACAGCAAATTCACCCCTCCACTTT. Translated, it gives CASKNAGTANSPLHF.

In nucleotides, the CDR3 is TGTGCCAGTAGTCAAGTGGACAGGGCTCGATATAATCAGCCCCAGCATTTT. Protein sequence: CASSQVDRARYNQPQHF. The rearrangement links TRBV19 to TRBJ1-5; the match to TRBD1 covers 8 bases. J was trimmed by 4 bases and V by 5 bases; bases with no gene match: 13. The CDR3 is made up of 17 amino acids. CDR1 and CDR2 (germline): LNHDA, SQIVND (reference sequence).

This sequence joins TRBV4-1 and TRBJ1-5; tentatively, D is TRBD1 (5 bases). Trimming left V 1 base short and J 2 bases short, with 9 bases between. The CDR3 contains 15 residues. Germline V gene lookup returns CDR1 MGHRA and CDR2 YSYEKL. CDR3 bases: TGCGCCAGCAGCCAAGGAGGGGTCGGCAATCAGCCCCAGCATTTT. Translation gives CASSQGGVGNQPQHF.

The chain carries TRBV19 and TRBJ2-2; 7 bases are a match to TRBD1. The CDR3 contains 13 residues. Per germline, CDR1 LNHDA and CDR2 SQIVND (reference sequence). J was trimmed by 6 bases and V by 4 bases; bases with no gene match: 2. The DNA of the CDR3 is TGTGCCAGTAGTACCGACAGGGCCGGGGAGCTGTTTTTT. This translates into CASSTDRAGELFF.